The text below deals with one T cell receptor beta chain. Antigen: not known. Its ends do not fully match the called genes, so a read error is possible. The data belong to a study of cytomegalovirus exposure and HLA in healthy donors. Background on the study: The early release's HLA-typed donors yielded 78 million or so unique TCRs.

PCR used 60 Vbeta primers and 13 Jbeta primers. Clones were sequenced by immunoSEQ multiplex PCR, and TCRdb holds only the in-frame ones, with some missing. The table lists around 92,000 clones, approximately 74% of them singletons. The germline CDR1 and CDR2 sequences are SSHAT and FNYEAQ (reference sequence). CDR3 length equals 13 residues. Study-wide points: Most subjects' HLA-A and HLA-B alleles were reportedly predicted from TCR beta sequences. Roughly uniform depth of sequencing across donors was assumed in presence/absence analyses. TCR beta chains numbering more than 150 were designated cytomegalovirus-associated.

The sequencing input was PBMCs. This clonotype was obtained from a woman in her 70s in good health and CMV-seropositive. This rearrangement joins TRBV7-7 to TRBJ2-2; possibly TRBD1 or TRBD2 for D (6 bases each). The CDR3 bases are TGTGCTAGCAGCTTAGCGGACAGCGGGGAGCTGTTTTTT. Translated, it gives CASSLADSGELFF.